The next 3 T cell receptor beta chains were all read from a single sample in a study of memory CD4+ T cells and cytomegalovirus serostatus. Libraries were prepared by immunoSEQ multiplex PCR; TCRdb keeps only in-frame clonotypes and omits some of them. The table records roughly 60,000 clones, 80% to 90% of them present only once. The sort gate was single viable CD3+CD4+CD8-CD45RO+ cells for memory CD4+ T cells. Sequences were obtained from memory CD4+ T cells from blood. The receptors shown here come from an adult in good health and CMV-seronegative.

The rearrangement uses TRBV5-1 and TRBJ1-4; D is unresolved. Germline CDR1 is SGHRS and CDR2 is YFSETQ. The CDR3 is made up of 15 amino acids. With 0 bases removed from V and 4 bases from J, the gap between germline ends came to 10 bases. CDR3 residues: CASSLVAGDNEKLFF. CDR3 in DNA: TGCGCCAGCAGCTTGGTGGCAGGAGATAATGAAAAACTGTTTTTT.

The chain couples TRBV29-1 to TRBJ2-1; 10 bases match TRBD2. CDR3 length: 14 amino acids. Germline lookup yields CDR1 SQVTM and CDR2 ANQGSEA. J gave up 3 bases and V 8 bases, and 7 bases lay outside the gene matches. Here the CDR3 reads CSTRGLADYNEQFF. CDR3 nucleotide sequence: TGCAGCACCCGAGGACTAGCGGACTACAATGAGCAGTTCTTC.

J is TRBJ2-7 and V is TRBV4-3; 9 bases agree with TRBD2. This CDR3 comprises 16 residues. Looked up from germline, CDR1 is LGHNA and CDR2 is YSLEER. Trimming removed 6 bases from V and 0 bases from J; junction bases left unmatched: 9. CDR3 sequence: CASRSKIAGASYEQYF. The CDR3 coding sequence is TGCGCCAGCAGGTCCAAGATAGCGGGAGCCTCCTACGAGCAGTACTTC.